The next 16 T cell receptor beta chains were all read from a single sample in a study of CD8+ T cells in alopecia areata. In each case, RNA was isolated and then reverse transcribed into cDNA as the sequencing template. Repertoires were generated with immunoSEQ multiplex PCR, while TCRdb's copy carries only in-frame clones and drops some. The table records roughly 120,000 clones, 50% to 75% of them present only once. Stated treatment: oral pan-JAK inhibitor, 5-10 mg twice daily. Specimen: CD8+ T cells sorted from blood, collected at week 4, from a patient treated with tofacitinib. These receptors originate from a human donor with alopecia areata.

The chain uses TRBV15 and TRBJ1-2, with a possible D match to TRBD1 (5 bases). Trimming stripped 3 bases from V and 6 bases from J, with 14 bases between. The CDR3 consists of 14 residues. CDR1 LNHNV and CDR2 YYDKDF come from the germline V gene (reference sequence). The CDR3 region is CATSSAPGRDGYTF. As DNA, the CDR3 is TGTGCCACCAGCAGTGCCCCGGGGCGCGATGGCTACACCTTC. Looking up the rest from reference TRBV15 and TRBJ1-2 gives the full variable domain: DAMVIQNPRYQVTQFGKPVTLSCSQTLNHNVMYWYQQKSSQAPKLLFHYYDKDFNNEADTPDNFQSRRPNTSFCFLDIRSPGLGDTAMYLCATSSAPGRDGYTFGSGTRLTVV.

This clone was seen only once. V usage is TRBV14 and J usage is TRBJ2-1; D may be TRBD1 (5 bases). Germline loops: CDR1 SGHDN, CDR2 FVKESK. Trimming shortened V by 3 bases and J by 8 bases, and 11 bases separated the two germline ends. This CDR3 comprises 13 residues. The CDR3 sequence is CASSHFPGYEQFF. CDR3 DNA: TGTGCCAGCAGCCATTTCCCAGGGTATGAGCAGTTCTTC.

In this sample, this clone turned up a few times. CDR3 region: CASSGHGETQYF. Here the CDR3 DNA reads TGTGCCAGCAGCGGACATGGGGAGACCCAGTACTTC. The V gene is TRBV11-2, the J gene TRBJ2-5; possibly TRBD1 for D (5 bases). The CDR3 sequence is 12 residues long. CDR1 is SGHAT and CDR2 is FQNNGV in the germline V gene. V was cut by 5 bases and J by 5 bases, with 9 bases left in between. Complete variable domain (other parts from reference TRBV11-2 and TRBJ2-5): EAGVAQSPRYKIIEKRQSVAFWCNPISGHATLYWYQQILGQGPKLLIQFQNNGVVDDSQLPKDRFSAERLKGVDSTLKIQPAKLEDSAVYLCASSGHGETQYFGPGTRLLVL.

The CDR3 region has the DNA TGTGCCTGGAGCCCCCGGGGGTACACTGAAGCTTTCTTT. As protein: CAWSPRGYTEAFF. The V call is TRBV30, the J call TRBJ1-1; a possible D gene is TRBD1 (5 bases). The germline V and J ends were trimmed by 3 bases and 3 bases, with 11 bases remaining between them. Germline lookup yields CDR1 GTSNPN and CDR2 SVGIG (reference sequence). There are 13 residues in the CDR3.

This clone was counted between two and nine times. The chain carries TRBV5-6 and TRBJ2-7; D might be TRBD2 (6 bases). CDR3 length: 12 amino acids. Trimming removed 6 bases at V and 2 bases at J, with 9 bases between. Germline V gene sequence: CDR1 SGHDT, CDR2 YYEEEE. In DNA form, the CDR3 reads TGTGCCAGCATGGGACTTCCCTACGAGCAGTACTTC. Protein sequence: CASMGLPYEQYF.

CDR3: CSVTSPGSSYEQYF. The CDR3 DNA is TGCAGCGTTACCTCTCCAGGGAGCTCCTACGAGCAGTACTTC. This chain joins TRBV29-1 and TRBJ2-7; D tentatively fits TRBD1 or TRBD2 (5 bases each). This CDR3 region has 14 residues. Germline V gene lookup returns CDR1 SQVTM and CDR2 ANQGSEA. Trimming left V 5 bases short and J 0 bases short, with 14 bases between.

The chain joins TRBV7-9 to TRBJ2-5; 13 nucleotides agree with TRBD2. V trimming: 3 bases; J trimming: 4 bases; junction bases outside the gene matches: 14. The CDR3 has 19 amino acids. The V gene's germline CDR1 is SEHNR and CDR2 FQNEAQ (reference sequence). The CDR3 nucleotides read TGTGCCAGCAGCTTGCTCGAGAGACTAGCGGGGGGATCCCCAGAGACCCAGTACTTC. Translating it yields CASSLLERLAGGSPETQYF.

The chain uses TRBV27 and TRBJ2-4, with D maybe TRBD2 (6 bases). The CDR3 totals 12 residues. Between the trimmed V and J ends, which lost 11 bases and 2 bases, there was a span of 10 bases. Per germline, CDR1 MNHEY and CDR2 SMNVEV (reference sequence). The CDR3 region has the DNA TGTGCCGCCGGGGGTCCCAAAAACATTCAGTACTTC. It codes for CAAGGPKNIQYF.

The chain carries TRBV9 and TRBJ2-7; 9 bases align to TRBD1. Per germline, CDR1 SGDLS and CDR2 YYNGEE. V dropped 7 bases and J dropped 3; count of bases not matched to a gene: 5. CDR3 length equals 13 residues. The chain's CDR3 is CASSRDRDYEQYF. CDR3 DNA sequence: TGTGCCAGCTCCCGGGACAGGGACTACGAGCAGTACTTC.

This clone was picked up a small number of times. This rearrangement joins TRBV30 to TRBJ1-6; 10 bases map to TRBD1. Unmatched junction bases numbered 2, after V lost 5 bases and J lost 7 bases. Germline V gives CDR1 GTSNPN, CDR2 SVGIG (reference sequence). The CDR3 contains 13 residues. The CDR3 DNA reads TGTGCCTGGCGGGACAGGGGCAATTCACCCCTCCACTTT. Protein: CAWRDRGNSPLHF. The complete variable domain, with remaining parts taken from reference TRBV30 and TRBJ1-6, reads SQTIHQWPATLVQPVGSPLSLECTVEGTSNPNLYWYRQAAGRGLQLLFYSVGIGQISSEVPQNLSASRPQDRQFILSSKKLLLSDSGFYLCAWRDRGNSPLHFGNGTRLTVT.

The chain is built from TRBV15 and TRBJ2-2; 7 positions agree with TRBD1. In germline, CDR1 is LNHNV, CDR2 YYDKDF (reference sequence). V gave up 3 bases and J gave up 2 bases; unmatched junction bases: 9. The CDR3 contains 17 residues. This CDR3 is CATSSSNRGLNTGELFF. The CDR3 DNA reads TGTGCCACCAGCAGTTCTAACAGGGGCCTTAACACCGGGGAGCTGTTTTTT.

The table lists this clone with a few counts. The J gene is TRBJ2-3, the V gene TRBV7-9; weak D call: TRBD2 (7 bases). Germline loops: CDR1 SEHNR, CDR2 FQNEAQ (reference sequence). The CDR3 totals 16 residues. V dropped 0 bases and J dropped 2 bases, with 12 bases sitting between them. The CDR3 DNA follows: TGTGCCAGCAGCTTAGCAGGGAGGGACAACACAGATACGCAGTATTTT. Encoded protein: CASSLAGRDNTDTQYF. The full variable domain, its missing parts supplied by reference TRBV7-9 and TRBJ2-3, is DTGVSQNPRHKITKRGQNVTFRCDPISEHNRLYWYRQTLGQGPEFLTYFQNEAQLEKSRLLSDRFSAERPKGSFSTLEIQRTEQGDSAMYLCASSLAGRDNTDTQYFGPGTRLTVL.

The V call is TRBV23-1, the J call TRBJ2-5, with TRBD2 as a possible D gene (6 bases). TRBV23-1 carries the ORF label, with uncertain function. V shed 0 bases and J shed 3 bases, with 8 bases lying between them. The CDR3 is 14 amino acids. Written as DNA, the CDR3 is TGCGCCAGCAGTCAATCTAGGAGGGAAGAGACCCAGTACTTC. As protein: CASSQSRREETQYF.

The chain links TRBV30 to TRBJ2-2, with D unresolved. CDR3 length: 11 residues. Trimming shortened V by 8 bases and J by 5 bases, and 9 bases separated the two germline ends. The germline CDR1 and CDR2 sequences are GTSNPN and SVGIG (reference sequence). The CDR3 is CATDLTGELFF. The CDR3 DNA reads as TGTGCCACCGACCTGACCGGGGAGCTGTTTTTT. The full variable domain, rest sourced from reference TRBV30 and TRBJ2-2, is SQTIHQWPATLVQPVGSPLSLECTVEGTSNPNLYWYRQAAGRGLQLLFYSVGIGQISSEVPQNLSASRPQDRQFILSSKKLLLSDSGFYLCATDLTGELFFGEGSRLTVL.

The chain joins TRBV7-2 to TRBJ2-7; 7 bases line up with TRBD1. Trimming took 5 bases from V and 3 from J; bases not matched to a gene: 10. Germline CDR1 reads SGHTA; CDR2 reads FQGNSA. The CDR3 runs to 15 residues. CDR3 region: CASSLPTGVIYEQYF. The CDR3 coding sequence is TGTGCCAGCAGCCTCCCTACAGGGGTGATCTACGAGCAGTACTTC.

The chain couples TRBV2 to TRBJ2-7; 8 nucleotides align to TRBD2. The CDR3 is 15 residues long. With V trimmed by 1 base and J by 2 bases, 4 bases remained unmatched. Germline V CDR1 and CDR2: SNHLY, FYNNEI. Here the CDR3 reads CASSEGAGVPYEQYF. The CDR3 nucleotides read TGTGCCAGCAGTGAAGGAGCGGGGGTACCCTACGAGCAGTACTTC.